This entry lists 30 T cell receptor beta chains sequenced from one sample in a study of blood T cell repertoires in COVID-19. Sequencing used immunoSEQ multiplex PCR; TCRdb keeps in-frame clones, though not all of them. The sample records 150,000 to 200,000 clones, roughly nine tenths being singletons. The sequencing input was peripheral blood. The source is a man between 65 and 85 years old with active or convalescent COVID-19.

The V gene is TRBV20-1, the J gene TRBJ1-5; D gene uncertain. Between the trimmed V and J ends, which lost 3 bases and 6 bases, there was a span of 9 bases. This CDR3 comprises 12 residues. In germline, CDR1 is DFQATT, CDR2 SNEGSKA (reference sequence). DNA of the CDR3: TGCAGTGCTAGTGGGAGGATTCAGCCCCAGCATTTT. Translating gives CSASGRIQPQHF.

This clone was counted a single time. The CDR3 sequence is CASTAYYEQYF. The CDR3 bases are TGTGCCAGCACCGCGTACTACGAGCAGTACTTC. The rearrangement uses TRBV5-8 and TRBJ2-7; D ambiguous. Germline lookup yields CDR1 SGHTS and CDR2 YDEGEE. The length of the CDR3 is 11 residues. Deletions cut 6 bases from V and 3 bases from J, with 7 bases between.

The rearrangement joins TRBV28 to TRBJ1-5; D uncertain. Germline assignment: CDR1 MDHEN and CDR2 SYDVKM. The CDR3 covers 16 residues. V shed 6 bases and J shed 5 bases, with 20 bases lying between them. The DNA of the CDR3 is TGTGCCAGCAGCCCCCATGAGGGAATCGGGCATCAGCCCCAGCATTTT. The encoded protein is CASSPHEGIGHQPQHF.

A remark on this clone: The sample contains more than one DNA sequence encoding this CDR3. The chain links TRBV5-1 to TRBJ2-7; 9 nucleotides agree with TRBD1. Germline V gene lookup returns CDR1 SGHRS and CDR2 YFSETQ. The CDR3 length is 14 residues. V gave up 3 bases and J gave up 3 bases; unmatched junction bases: 4. The CDR3 coding sequence is TGCGCCAGCAGCTCGACAGGGGGAAACTACGAGCAGTACTTC. Its translation: CASSSTGGNYEQYF.

The genes are TRBV9 and TRBJ2-7; 14 nucleotides match TRBD2. Trimming took 3 bases from V and 0 from J; bases not matched to a gene: 5. Germline V gene lookup returns CDR1 SGDLS and CDR2 YYNGEE. This CDR3 region has 17 residues. This chain's CDR3 is CASSARGLAGDSYEQYF. CDR3 DNA: TGTGCCAGCAGCGCGAGGGGACTAGCGGGGGACTCCTACGAGCAGTACTTC.

This rearrangement joins TRBV4-3 to TRBJ1-4, with TRBD1 identical over 8 bases. Germline V gene data show CDR1 as LGHNA and CDR2 as YSLEER. V lost 4 bases to trimming and J lost 3 bases; unmatched junction nucleotides: 1. This CDR3 is built from 14 residues. Here the CDR3 reads CASSPQGANEKLFF. CDR3 nucleotides: TGCGCCAGCAGCCCACAGGGGGCTAATGAAAAACTGTTTTTT.

The rearrangement links TRBV6-2 or TRBV6-3 to TRBJ1-4; weak D call: TRBD1 (6 bases). CDR3 length: 12 residues. Germline V lookup: CDR1 MNHEY, CDR2 SVGEGT. V was cut by 6 bases and J by 10 bases, with 12 bases left in between. CDR3 protein: CASSWTAGKLFF. The CDR3 region has the DNA TGTGCCAGCAGCTGGACAGCCGGAAAACTGTTTTTT.

The CDR3 sequence: CASSLQGTDTQYF. In DNA form, the CDR3 reads TGTGCCAGCAGCTTACAGGGCACAGATACGCAGTATTTT. The chain combines TRBV11-2 with TRBJ2-3; no reliable D call. CDR1 SGHAT and CDR2 FQNNGV come from the germline V gene. V lost 2 bases and J 1 base, leaving 4 bases between the germline ends. The CDR3 consists of 13 residues. Drawing the rest from reference TRBV11-2 and TRBJ2-3, the complete variable domain is EAGVAQSPRYKIIEKRQSVAFWCNPISGHATLYWYQQILGQGPKLLIQFQNNGVVDDSQLPKDRFSAERLKGVDSTLKIQPAKLEDSAVYLCASSLQGTDTQYFGPGTRLTVL.

The V gene is TRBV28, the J gene TRBJ2-1; 11 bases are shared with TRBD1. CDR1 and CDR2 from the germline V gene are MDHEN and SYDVKM. Trimming removed 4 bases from V and 2 bases from J; junction bases left unmatched: 7. The CDR3 extends over 17 amino acids. Here the CDR3 DNA reads TGTGCCAGCAGTTCCGGACAGGGGGCGCCGACCTACAATGAGCAGTTCTTC. Translating it yields CASSSGQGAPTYNEQFF.

The chain links TRBV10-1 to TRBJ2-2; 7 bases are a match to TRBD2. Germline CDR1 and CDR2: WNHNN and SYGVQD (reference sequence). Unmatched junction bases numbered 2, after V lost 4 bases and J lost 0 bases. This CDR3 spans 15 amino acids. CDR3 residues: CASSVGGTNTGELFF. CDR3 sequence (DNA): TGCGCCAGCAGTGTCGGGGGGACGAACACCGGGGAGCTGTTTTTT.

This clone is a singleton in its sample. The chain is built from TRBV11-3 and TRBJ2-3; D not certain. The CDR3 runs to 14 residues. Trimming shortened V by 0 bases and J by 2 bases, and 6 bases separated the two germline ends. Germline CDR1 and CDR2: SGHNT and YENEEA. CDR3 bases: TGTGCCAGCAGCTTAGAGGCCGACACAGATACGCAGTATTTT. It is translated as CASSLEADTDTQYF.

The rearrangement uses TRBV28 and TRBJ1-5; D call uncertain. From germline, CDR1 is MDHEN and CDR2 SYDVKM. This CDR3 region has 15 residues. Trimming cost V 3 bases and J 2 bases, with 11 bases left between them. The CDR3 region has the DNA TGTGCCAGCAGTTTTACGGGTAGTGGCAATCAGCCCCAGCATTTT. It specifies CASSFTGSGNQPQHF.

The chain links TRBV19 to TRBJ2-7; 9 positions agree with TRBD1. In germline, CDR1 is LNHDA, CDR2 SQIVND (reference sequence). Unmatched junction bases numbered 8, after V lost 4 bases and J lost 4 bases. The CDR3 loop spans 15 amino acids. CDR3 nucleotides: TGTGCCAGTAGTACGGACAGGGGCCCCCCATACGAGCAGTACTTC. Protein product: CASSTDRGPPYEQYF. Full variable domain (missing parts from reference TRBV19 and TRBJ2-7): DGGITQSPKYLFRKEGQNVTLSCEQNLNHDAMYWYRQDPGQGLRLIYYSQIVNDFQKGDIAEGYSVSREKKESFPLTVTSAQKNPTAFYLCASSTDRGPPYEQYFGPGTRLTVT.

The V and J genes are TRBV6-6 and TRBJ2-7, with TRBD2 matching 11 bases. Germline values: CDR1 MNHNY, CDR2 SVGAGI (reference sequence). CDR3 length: 17 amino acids. With V trimmed by 5 bases and J by 2 bases, 11 bases remained unmatched. CDR3 nucleotide sequence: TGTGCCAGCAGTCGGGCTTCTAGCGGGAGGTCCGCCTACGAGCAGTACTTC. Protein: CASSRASSGRSAYEQYF.

The chain is built from TRBV7-8 and TRBJ1-4; D is unresolved. CDR1 is SGHVS and CDR2 is FQNEAQ in the germline V gene. Trimming took 6 bases from V and 7 from J, leaving 18 bases between them. This CDR3 is 15 amino acids long. The CDR3 DNA sequence: TGTGCCAGCAGTACAGATTTGGCAGGTGGTGAAAAACTGTTTTTT. Protein product: CASSTDLAGGEKLFF.

The chain uses TRBV6-5 and TRBJ2-7; 10 nucleotides align to TRBD1. The CDR3 is 15 residues long. V lost 2 bases and J lost 6; bases outside the gene matches: 7. Germline-derived CDR1 and CDR2 are MNHEY and SVGAGI. CDR3 nucleotide sequence: TGTGCCAGCAGTTACGGACAGGGGGGTAAGGGCGAGCAGTACTTC. Protein sequence: CASSYGQGGKGEQYF.

As DNA, the CDR3 is TGTGCCAGCAGCTTAGCGGCAGGGTCAATCCGGTACTTC. Residues: CASSLAAGSIRYF. The chain has TRBV7-9 and TRBJ2-7, with a possible D match to TRBD1 (5 bases). V lost 0 bases, J lost 12 bases, and 15 bases lay in between. Germline loops: CDR1 SEHNR, CDR2 FQNEAQ (reference sequence). The CDR3 contains 13 residues.

The genes are TRBV5-1 and TRBJ2-2; perhaps TRBD2 as D (5 bases). V lost 4 bases and J 3 bases, leaving 16 bases between the germline ends. This CDR3 contains 16 residues. The germline V gene encodes CDR1 SGHRS and CDR2 YFSETQ. The CDR3 coding sequence is TGCGCCAGCAGCCTTGGACTCCTAAAATACACCGGGGAGCTGTTTTTT. It is translated as CASSLGLLKYTGELFF.

The chain uses TRBV6-5 and TRBJ2-3; 7 bases map to TRBD1. With 6 bases clipped from V and 11 bases from J, the junction kept 17 bases outside the gene matches. The CDR3 length is 15 residues. In germline, CDR1 is MNHEY, CDR2 SVGAGI. DNA for the CDR3: TGTGCCAGCAGCCCACTGGACAGGCCGCCTACCGGGCAGTATTTT. This gives the protein CASSPLDRPPTGQYF.

The gene calls are TRBV11-2 and TRBJ2-7, with 7 bases fitting TRBD1. J gave up 11 bases and V 4 bases, and 20 bases lay outside the gene matches. From germline, CDR1 is SGHAT and CDR2 FQNNGV. There are 16 residues in the CDR3. The CDR3: CASSSRRDRVLRGKYF. CDR3 nucleotides: TGTGCCAGCAGCTCCCGCCGGGACAGAGTCTTGAGGGGGAAGTACTTC. Combining the CDR3 with reference TRBV11-2 and TRBJ2-7 gives the whole variable domain EAGVAQSPRYKIIEKRQSVAFWCNPISGHATLYWYQQILGQGPKLLIQFQNNGVVDDSQLPKDRFSAERLKGVDSTLKIQPAKLEDSAVYLCASSSRRDRVLRGKYFGPGTRLTVT.

The CDR3 sequence: CASSLSKLRTEAFF. The DNA for the CDR3 is TGTGCCAGCAGTTTGAGCAAACTTCGGACTGAAGCTTTCTTT. The chain carries TRBV28 and TRBJ1-1; no clear D. CDR3 length: 14 amino acids. Germline CDR1 reads MDHEN; CDR2 reads SYDVKM. Trimming removed 3 bases at V and 5 bases at J, with 13 bases between. The complete variable domain, with remaining parts taken from reference TRBV28 and TRBJ1-1, reads DVKVTQSSRYLVKRTGEKVFLECVQDMDHENMFWYRQDPGLGLRLIYFSYDVKMKEKGDIPEGYSVSREKKERFSLILESASTNQTSMYLCASSLSKLRTEAFFGQGTRLTVV.

The chain employs TRBV6-6 and TRBJ1-4; 7 nucleotides match TRBD1. This CDR3 is 13 amino acids long. Germline V gene data show CDR1 as MNHNY and CDR2 as SVGAGI (reference sequence). Germline trimming cut 6 bases from V and 6 bases from J; bases unmatched to any gene: 4. The CDR3 is CASRTGVYEKLFF. Written as DNA, the CDR3 is TGTGCCAGCAGAACAGGGGTGTATGAAAAACTGTTTTTT.

The chain employs TRBV6-5 and TRBJ2-5, with TRBD1 identical over 10 bases. In germline, CDR1 is MNHEY, CDR2 SVGAGI. CDR3 length: 15 residues. V lost 6 bases to trimming and J lost 4 bases; unmatched junction nucleotides: 8. The CDR3 region has the DNA TGTGCCAGCAGCCGGACAGGGGGATCTCGAGAGACCCAGTACTTC. Translated, it gives CASSRTGGSRETQYF.

This chain connects TRBV7-9 to TRBJ1-6; D gene uncertain. V was trimmed by 5 bases and J by 6 bases, leaving 20 bases between them. The CDR3 length is 17 residues. CDR1 is SEHNR, CDR2 FQNEAQ, per germline (reference sequence). The CDR3 loop reads CASSLSREILFNSPLHF. As DNA, the CDR3 is TGTGCCAGCAGCCTTTCGCGGGAGATCCTCTTTAATTCACCCCTCCACTTT. Variable domain in full (rest from reference TRBV7-9 and TRBJ1-6): DTGVSQNPRHKITKRGQNVTFRCDPISEHNRLYWYRQTLGQGPEFLTYFQNEAQLEKSRLLSDRFSAERPKGSFSTLEIQRTEQGDSAMYLCASSLSREILFNSPLHFGNGTRLTVT.

The chain links TRBV5-4 to TRBJ1-4, with 8 bases matching TRBD1. CDR1 and CDR2 (germline): SGHNT, YYREEE (reference sequence). The CDR3 is made up of 13 amino acids. V shed 5 bases and J 7 bases; nucleotides not matched to a gene: 4. CDR3 protein: CASSSGGLEKLFF. The CDR3 DNA sequence: TGTGCCAGCAGTTCAGGGGGCCTTGAAAAACTGTTTTTT.

The chain combines TRBV5-1 with TRBJ1-4; D is undetermined. From germline, CDR1 is SGHRS and CDR2 YFSETQ. CDR3 length equals 16 residues. Between the trimmed V and J ends, which lost 4 bases and 0 bases, there was a span of 13 bases. The DNA for the CDR3 is TGCGCCAGCAGCCCCTTGATGGGAGCAACTAATGAAAAACTGTTTTTT. Protein product: CASSPLMGATNEKLFF. Together with reference TRBV5-1 and TRBJ1-4, the CDR3 gives the full variable domain: KAGVTQTPRYLIKTRGQQVTLSCSPISGHRSVSWYQQTPGQGLQFLFEYFSETQRNKGNFPGRFSGRQFSNSRSEMNVSTLELGDSALYLCASSPLMGATNEKLFFGSGTQLSVL.

This chain uses TRBV5-1 with TRBJ2-1; D is unclear. From germline, CDR1 is SGHRS and CDR2 YFSETQ. V was trimmed by 4 bases and J by 15 bases, leaving 20 bases between them. The CDR3 loop spans 13 amino acids. CDR3 protein: CASSPLGNAQLFF. CDR3 in DNA: TGCGCCAGCAGCCCGCTGGGCAATGCCCAACTGTTCTTC.

The chain combines TRBV25-1 with TRBJ1-2; the D is unclear. From germline, CDR1 is MGHDK and CDR2 SYGVNS. This CDR3 has 11 amino acids. Trimming stripped 1 base from V and 8 bases from J, with 5 bases between. DNA for the CDR3: TGTGCCAGCAGTGAATCGAGGGGCTACACCTTC. Its translation: CASSESRGYTF.

The CDR3 sequence: CASSEMTGVSNQPQHF. Written as DNA, the CDR3 is TGTGCCAGCAGTGAAATGACAGGAGTTAGCAATCAGCCCCAGCATTTT. This chain connects TRBV28 to TRBJ1-5; D possibly corresponds to TRBD1 (6 bases). V lost 5 bases and J 0 bases, leaving 14 bases between the germline ends. Germline CDR1 and CDR2: MDHEN and SYDVKM. The CDR3 has 16 residues.

This clone was recorded only once. V usage is TRBV19 and J usage is TRBJ1-1; D is uncertain. Trimming stripped 6 bases from V and 1 base from J, with 12 bases between. CDR1 is LNHDA and CDR2 is SQIVND in the germline V gene (reference sequence). The CDR3 runs to 14 residues. The CDR3: CASRRGGGNTEAFF. The DNA of the CDR3 is TGTGCCAGTAGACGGGGAGGCGGGAACACTGAAGCTTTCTTT.